These T cell receptor beta chains were read from a single sample in a study of blood T cell repertoires in COVID-19. Measured with immunoSEQ multiplex PCR; TCRdb has only the in-frame clones, and not every one. The sample includes 200,000 to 250,000 clones, 86% seen only once; the top ten take roughly 6.2%. The specimen was peripheral blood. Receptors originate from an elderly woman with COVID-19, enrolled during active disease. Each CDR3 is given with its conserved first and last residue.

cdr3_length	v_call	j_call	cdr3_aa
15	TRBV11-3	TRBJ2-3	CASSLGGSGGATQYF
15	TRBV27	TRBJ1-2	CASSPGTGNNYGYTF
14	TRBV19	TRBJ2-6	CASSITAGANVLTF
14	TRBV2	TRBJ1-5	CASSLTGVDQPQHF
15	TRBV7-2	TRBJ2-3	CASSLWASRTDTQYF
16	TRBV12-5	TRBJ2-1	CASGSPTAESYNEQFF
18	TRBV18	TRBJ2-5	CASSPSRGQGSLQETQYF
15	TRBV5-1	TRBJ1-5	CASSLSGAHNQPQHF
15	TRBV10-2	TRBJ2-3	CASSVGGAGADTQYF
16	TRBV27	TRBJ2-2	CASGTPSPPNTGELFF
15	TRBV7-6	TRBJ1-5	CASSPGDRVNQPQHF
14	TRBV10-3	TRBJ2-2	CAISESQGTGELFF
15	TRBV6-2/TRBV6-3	TRBJ1-3	CASSDGPGKGNTIYF
11	TRBV20-1	TRBJ1-3	CSAGTGSAIYF
15	TRBV30	TRBJ1-5	CAWSVGGAGNQPQHF
15	TRBV4-1	TRBJ2-1	CASSQESNSNNEQFF
14	TRBV6-4	TRBJ2-4	CASSDSQGAVIQYF
14	TRBV19	TRBJ1-1	CASSIWGVGTEAFF
14	TRBV10-3	TRBJ2-2	CAIAGTGASGELFF
13	TRBV6-5	TRBJ2-1	CASRVSSYNEQFF
15	TRBV19	TRBJ1-2	CASTPWTAHDYGYTF
16	TRBV3-1/TRBV3-2	TRBJ2-5	CASSQDPGQGGETQYF
16	TRBV30	TRBJ1-1	CAWSPRSGLTNTEAFF
14	TRBV20-1	TRBJ2-7	CSASVWRGLYEQYF
16	TRBV5-1	TRBJ1-1	CASSLARREMNTEAFF
13	TRBV18	TRBJ1-2	CASSLGQGVGYTF
11	TRBV30	TRBJ1-1	CAWNRDGVAFF
14	TRBV7-2	TRBJ1-2	CASSLGQGGYGYTF
14	TRBV6-5	TRBJ2-7	CASSYSAGLYEQYF
14	TRBV5-4	TRBJ1-3	CASSKRGSGNTIYF
15	TRBV11-2	TRBJ2-7	CASSLVGQGAYEQYF
15	TRBV5-4	TRBJ1-1	CASSPEAGEWTEAFF
11	TRBV5-6	TRBJ2-1	CASSLGEEQFF
14	TRBV6-1	TRBJ1-2	CASSEAQQGYGYTF
14	TRBV28	TRBJ2-1	CASSGTGGYNEQFF
17	TRBV7-9	TRBJ2-7	CASSLSASGQSTYEQYF